The 5 T cell receptor beta chains in this list originate from one sample, sequenced in a study of somatic mutations in cytotoxic T cells in rheumatoid arthritis. The table came from immunoSEQ multiplex PCR; TCRdb's copy has only in-frame clones and leaves some out. The sample has 15,000 to 20,000 clones, about 80% seen once. Material: CD8+ T cells sorted from blood. Receptor source: a woman aged 50 to 65 in good health.

The chain recombines TRBV11-2 with TRBJ2-1; maybe TRBD1 (6 bases). V was clipped by 8 bases and J by 6 bases, with 14 bases between them. This CDR3 contains 13 residues. CDR1 and CDR2 from the germline V gene are SGHAT and FQNNGV. This chain's CDR3 is CASGGGGSNEQFF. The CDR3 region has the DNA TGTGCCAGCGGGGGCGGAGGAAGCAATGAGCAGTTCTTC.

This clone is a singleton in its sample. V is TRBV7-2 and J is TRBJ2-3, with TRBD2 matching 11 bases. This CDR3 is built from 14 residues. V was clipped by 6 bases and J by 5 bases; unmatched bases: 4. Looked up from germline, CDR1 is SGHTA and CDR2 is FQGNSA. The CDR3 DNA reads as TGTGCCAGCAGTCAAGGACTAGCGGGAGATACGCAGTATTTT. It encodes CASSQGLAGDTQYF.

The chain links TRBV15 to TRBJ2-7; D gene uncertain. The germline V and J ends were trimmed by 6 bases and 3 bases, with 12 bases remaining between them. This CDR3 region has 13 residues. The germline gives CDR1 LNHNV, CDR2 YYDKDF (reference sequence). CDR3 DNA: TGTGCCACCAGTCGGAACCCACTCTACGAGCAGTACTTC. Translated: CATSRNPLYEQYF.

The chain is built from TRBV7-9 and TRBJ1-4, with D perhaps matching TRBD1 (5 bases). CDR3 size: 14 residues. The V gene lost 5 bases and the J gene lost 4 bases, with 11 bases spanning the gap. CDR1 and CDR2 from the germline V gene are SEHNR and FQNEAQ (reference sequence). The CDR3 spells CASSRSGGNEKLFF. In nucleotides, the CDR3 is TGTGCCAGCAGCCGGTCGGGGGGTAATGAAAAACTGTTTTTT.

The gene calls are TRBV4-3 and TRBJ2-7; TRBD1 agrees at 9 bases. Germline trimming cut 1 base from V and 4 bases from J; bases unmatched to any gene: 8. The CDR3 runs to 16 residues. Germline CDR1 is LGHNA and CDR2 is YSLEER. The CDR3 bases are TGCGCCAGCAGCCAAGTGGTGCGGACAGGGGTTTACGAGCAGTACTTC. Its translation: CASSQVVRTGVYEQYF.